The next 20 T cell receptor beta chains were all read from a single sample in a study of shared clonotypes between healthy human individuals. The table came from immunoSEQ multiplex PCR; TCRdb's copy has only in-frame clones and leaves some out. The sample comprises roughly 1,000,000 clones, 78% of which are singletons, and around 0.47% rests with the top ten. The source material was memory CD4+ T cells from PBMCs. Subset noted: CD45RA-negative fraction. The source of these receptors is a man younger than 35 in good health. Some clones in this sample may be carry-over from other donors' samples.

This rearrangement joins TRBV5-1 to TRBJ1-5; possible D gene TRBD1, 5 bases. V gave up 0 bases and J gave up 6 bases, with 19 bases separating them. CDR1 and CDR2 from the germline V gene are SGHRS and YFSETQ. CDR3 size: 17 residues. The chain's CDR3 is CASSLGAGSGLGQPQHF. The CDR3 DNA follows: TGCGCCAGCAGCTTGGGGGCAGGTTCAGGGTTAGGTCAGCCCCAGCATTTT.

The rearrangement links TRBV7-9 to TRBJ2-5; unclear D gene. The J call could be wrong; TRBJ2-7 is a better fit for the DNA end. This CDR3 has 17 residues. Germline-derived CDR1 and CDR2 are SEHNR and FQNEAQ (reference sequence). CDR3 amino acids: CASSLVEVVVTRNEQYF. The CDR3 nucleotides are TGTGCCAGCAGCTTAGTAGAGGTGGTAGTGACACGGAACGAGCAGTACTTC.

There are a few counts of this clone. The chain employs TRBV29-1 and TRBJ1-1; 8 bases are a match to TRBD1. The CDR3 consists of 14 residues. J was trimmed by 1 base and V by 4 bases; bases with no gene match: 5. The germline V gene has CDR1 SQVTM and CDR2 ANQGSEA. The CDR3 sequence: CSVANRGRNTEAFF. The CDR3 DNA reads TGCAGCGTTGCCAACAGGGGGAGGAACACTGAAGCTTTCTTT.

The chain combines TRBV15 with TRBJ2-5; possible D gene TRBD2, 6 bases. Germline values: CDR1 LNHNV, CDR2 YYDKDF (reference sequence). The CDR3 runs 14 residues. Trimming took 5 bases from V and 2 from J, leaving 12 bases between them. The CDR3 nucleotides are TGTGCCACCAGCGTTGGGACTGGGCAAGAGACCCAGTACTTC. Amino acid sequence: CATSVGTGQETQYF.

V gene TRBV27 combines with J gene TRBJ2-7, with D possibly TRBD2 on 5 matching bases. V gave up 3 bases and J gave up 0 bases, with 12 bases separating them. The germline gives CDR1 MNHEY, CDR2 SMNVEV (reference sequence). This CDR3 is 15 amino acids long. CDR3 DNA: TGTGCCAGCAGTTTCGTGGGAGTGCCCTCCTACGAGCAGTACTTC. The encoded protein is CASSFVGVPSYEQYF.

The V gene is TRBV6-1, the J gene TRBJ2-2, with D maybe TRBD1 (6 bases). Germline V gives CDR1 MNHNS, CDR2 SASEGT. The CDR3 totals 15 residues. The V gene lost 2 bases and the J gene lost 5 bases, with 12 bases spanning the gap. CDR3 loop: CASSEQTGWTGELFF. The CDR3 DNA sequence: TGTGCCAGCAGTGAACAAACAGGGTGGACCGGGGAGCTGTTTTTT.

This clone has only a few counts. The gene calls are TRBV18 and TRBJ1-1, with no clear D. Trimming took off 4 bases at V and 1 base at J, with 16 bases between the two ends. This CDR3 is built from 16 residues. Looked up from germline, CDR1 is KGHSH and CDR2 is LQKENI. The CDR3: CASSLSQPRPNTEAFF. CDR3 DNA: TGTGCCAGCTCACTCTCCCAACCCCGGCCGAACACTGAAGCTTTCTTT.

The V call is TRBV28, the J call TRBJ1-1; 7 bases map to TRBD1. This CDR3 region has 15 residues. V shed 7 bases and J 5 bases; nucleotides not matched to a gene: 13. Germline lookup yields CDR1 MDHEN and CDR2 SYDVKM. The DNA of the CDR3 is TGTGCCAGCACTAATGTCGGGAAGGGGGCAACTGAAGCTTTCTTT. Encoded protein: CASTNVGKGATEAFF.

The genes are TRBV25-1 and TRBJ1-1, with 8 bases aligning to TRBD1. The CDR3 totals 12 residues. CDR1 is MGHDK, CDR2 SYGVNS, per germline. Germline trimming cut 5 bases from V and 11 bases from J; bases unmatched to any gene: 7. DNA of the CDR3: TGTGCCAGCAGTCCCGGACAGGGAGGCGCTTTCTTT. Amino acids: CASSPGQGGAFF.

This clone occurred many times. The chain recombines TRBV19 with TRBJ1-5; 7 bases are a match to TRBD1. This CDR3 spans 15 amino acids. Looked up from germline, CDR1 is LNHDA and CDR2 is SQIVND (reference sequence). Losses at the gene ends were 4 bases for V and 5 bases for J; bases not matched to a gene: 8. For the CDR3, the DNA is TGTGCCAGTAGTACTACCGACAGGGTAGATCAGCCCCAGCATTTT. It translates to CASSTTDRVDQPQHF.

This clone was seen once. The rearrangement uses TRBV2 and TRBJ1-4; 8 bases agree with TRBD1. The trim removed 2 bases at V and 8 bases at J, leaving 7 bases unmatched. The CDR3 contains 15 residues. Germline V lookup: CDR1 SNHLY, CDR2 FYNNEI. CDR3 bases: TGTGCCAGCAGTGAAATTTGGACAGGGTGGGAAAAACTGTTTTTT. Protein sequence: CASSEIWTGWEKLFF.

The V and J genes are TRBV5-1 and TRBJ2-3, with D perhaps TRBD2 (6 bases). Germline loops: CDR1 SGHRS, CDR2 YFSETQ. V was clipped by 0 bases and J by 0 bases, with 11 bases between them. The CDR3 loop spans 16 amino acids. In DNA, the CDR3 is TGCGCCAGCAGCTTGGGGCGGGGTACTAGCACAGATACGCAGTATTTT. It codes for CASSLGRGTSTDTQYF.

This sequence joins TRBV28 and TRBJ1-2; D is perhaps TRBD1 (6 bases). The V gene's germline CDR1 is MDHEN and CDR2 SYDVKM. This CDR3 is built from 16 residues. The ends were cut back, 4 bases at V and 0 bases at J, with 15 bases in the middle. CDR3 residues: CASSSSDRKANYGYTF. The CDR3 bases are TGTGCCAGCAGTTCCTCGGACAGAAAAGCTAACTATGGCTACACCTTC.

The rearrangement joins TRBV2 to TRBJ1-4; D is unclear. Trimming stripped 6 bases from V and 12 bases from J, with 26 bases between. From germline, CDR1 is SNHLY and CDR2 FYNNEI. CDR3 length equals 16 residues. Written as DNA, the CDR3 is TGTGCCAGCAGCGCCGACGGAGACCTCTCTGGGGTGGAACTGTTTTTT. Translating it yields CASSADGDLSGVELFF. Using reference TRBV2 and TRBJ1-4 for the parts outside the CDR3, the full variable domain is EPEVTQTPSHQVTQMGQEVILRCVPISNHLYFYWYRQILGQKVEFLVSFYNNEISEKSEIFDDQFSVERPDGSNFTLKIRSTKLEDSAMYFCASSADGDLSGVELFFGSGTQLSVL.

CDR3 DNA sequence: TGTGCCAGCAGTTATCGGGAAGGTTCGGGCTACACCTTC. It is translated as CASSYREGSGYTF. The chain uses TRBV27 and TRBJ1-2; no clear D gene. CDR3 length: 13 residues. V lost 4 bases and J 8 bases, leaving 14 bases between the germline ends. Germline CDR1 reads MNHEY; CDR2 reads SMNVEV (reference sequence).

As DNA, the CDR3 is TGTGCCAGCGGTAGACAGGGGGTAGGTCAGCCCCAGCATTTT. This sequence encodes CASGRQGVGQPQHF. The genes are TRBV6-6 and TRBJ1-5, with 9 nucleotides matching TRBD1. There are 14 residues in the CDR3. Looked up from germline, CDR1 is MNHNY and CDR2 is SVGAGI (reference sequence). V shed 8 bases and J 6 bases; nucleotides not matched to a gene: 8.

The V call is TRBV2, the J call TRBJ1-3; D is perhaps TRBD1 (5 bases). The V gene lost 3 bases and the J gene lost 0 bases, with 12 bases spanning the gap. CDR3 length: 16 amino acids. Germline loops: CDR1 SNHLY, CDR2 FYNNEI. The CDR3 is CASSDRQTASGNTIYF. As DNA, the CDR3 is TGTGCCAGCAGTGACCGCCAGACAGCCTCTGGAAACACCATATATTTT.

A single count supports this clone. V and J are TRBV10-3 and TRBJ1-4; tentatively, D is TRBD1 (6 bases). The V and J ends lost 5 bases and 7 bases respectively, with 14 bases between them. Germline loops: CDR1 ENHRY, CDR2 SYGVKD. The CDR3 length is 14 residues. The CDR3 nucleotides read TGTGCCATCAGTCAAACAACAGGGAGTGAAAAACTGTTTTTT. This sequence encodes CAISQTTGSEKLFF.

This clone was seen just once. This chain uses TRBV30 with TRBJ2-3; maybe TRBD2 (6 bases). The germline V gene has CDR1 GTSNPN and CDR2 SVGIG (reference sequence). V was pared by 4 bases and J by 3 bases, with 11 bases between. The CDR3 covers 13 residues. The CDR3 sequence: CAWTSVGTDTQYF. For the CDR3, the DNA is TGTGCCTGGACTAGCGTCGGTACAGATACGCAGTATTTT.

This clone was counted once. The chain carries TRBV5-1 and TRBJ2-1; D tentatively reads TRBD1 or TRBD2 (5 bases each). This CDR3 region has 14 residues. CDR1 SGHRS and CDR2 YFSETQ come from the germline V gene. The V end lost 7 bases, the J end lost 7 bases, and 18 bases lay between the germline ends. In DNA form, the CDR3 reads TGCGCCAGCGGATTCGGGGCCGGACGAAATGAGCAGTTCTTC. Translating gives CASGFGAGRNEQFF.